These 8 T cell receptor beta chains were all obtained from the same sample, sequenced in a study of T-cell reconstitution after alpha-beta-depleted transplantation in children. Preparation of the TCRbeta library used unique molecular identifiers. TCRdb reanalysed the PCR reads using MiXCR and keeps one entry per CDR3 protein. Of some 530,000 distinct CDR3 sequences in the sample, under 15% were seen once. Specimen: PBMCs from the stem cell graft donor, collected from the stem cell graft. These receptors originate from a human donor who donated a stem cell graft to a child with combined immunodeficiency.

The chain has TRBV28 and TRBJ2-1; no definite D call. The CDR3 covers 14 residues. Trimming took off 7 bases at V and 2 bases at J, with 12 bases between the two ends. Germline values: CDR1 MDHEN, CDR2 SYDVKM. CDR3 in amino acids: CASNPHVPYNEQFF. CDR3 bases: TGTGCCAGCAACCCCCACGTGCCCTACAATGAGCAGTTCTTC.

This clonotype has a count of ten or more. The V call is TRBV6-2 or TRBV6-3, the J call TRBJ2-1, with a tentative D call TRBD1 (5 bases). The V and J ends lost 2 bases and 6 bases respectively, with 11 bases between them. Germline assignment: CDR1 MNHEY and CDR2 SVGEGT. This CDR3 contains 14 residues. The CDR3 sequence: CASSYARVGNEQFF. In DNA, the CDR3 is TGTGCCAGCAGTTACGCCAGGGTAGGCAATGAGCAGTTCTTC.

In its sample, this clonotype was seen a few times. Here the CDR3 reads CASSLTTFEDRISYNEQFF. The CDR3 DNA sequence: TGTGCCAGCAGTTTAACTACTTTCGAGGACAGAATCTCCTACAATGAGCAGTTCTTC. The chain has TRBV12-3 or TRBV12-4 and TRBJ2-1, with D possibly matching TRBD1 (6 bases). CDR3 length: 19 amino acids. The V gene lost 2 bases and the J gene lost 0 bases, with 20 bases spanning the gap.

The CDR3 DNA reads as TGTGCCAGCAGCCCCACTAGCGGGAGCGGCACCGGGGAGCTGTTTTTT. The encoded protein is CASSPTSGSGTGELFF. This rearrangement joins TRBV7-9 to TRBJ2-2, with 11 positions matching TRBD2. The CDR3 totals 16 residues. J was trimmed by 4 bases and V by 5 bases; bases with no gene match: 6. Germline lookup yields CDR1 SEHNR and CDR2 FQNEAQ (reference sequence).

This clonotype was counted many times. The V and J genes are TRBV27 and TRBJ2-1, with 11 nucleotides matching TRBD2. CDR3 length equals 15 residues. The J segment lost 5 bases and the V segment lost 5 bases, leaving 5 bases of the junction unmatched. In germline, CDR1 is MNHEY, CDR2 SMNVEV (reference sequence). The CDR3 DNA follows: TGTGCCAGCAGTATCGGGACTAGCGGTGACAATGAGCAGTTCTTC. It yields the protein CASSIGTSGDNEQFF.

This clonotype appeared a few times. The rearrangement joins TRBV19 to TRBJ1-3; D is uncertain. Germline CDR1 reads LNHDA; CDR2 reads SQIVND (reference sequence). V lost 8 bases and J lost 0, with 11 bases in between. The CDR3 loop spans 14 amino acids. CDR3 in amino acids: CASRAMASGNTIYF. DNA for the CDR3: TGTGCCAGTCGAGCAATGGCCTCTGGAAACACCATATATTTT. The whole variable domain, remainder taken from reference TRBV19 and TRBJ1-3, is DGGITQSPKYLFRKEGQNVTLSCEQNLNHDAMYWYRQDPGQGLRLIYYSQIVNDFQKGDIAEGYSVSREKKESFPLTVTSAQKNPTAFYLCASRAMASGNTIYFGEGSWLTVV.

The gene calls are TRBV4-2 and TRBJ1-5; D unresolved. CDR1 is LGHNA and CDR2 is YNFKEQ in the germline V gene. The CDR3 is 15 residues long. Trimming took off 4 bases at V and 9 bases at J, with 19 bases between the two ends. CDR3 amino acids: CASSPRNGPEGPQHF. CDR3 bases: TGTGCCAGCAGCCCCCGAAACGGTCCCGAGGGGCCCCAGCATTTT.

This clonotype was counted between two and nine times. The chain uses TRBV6-2 or TRBV6-3 and TRBJ2-7, with D maybe TRBD1 (6 bases). V shed 9 bases and J shed 0 bases, with 12 bases lying between them. The germline V gene encodes CDR1 MNHEY and CDR2 SVGEGT. CDR3 length equals 13 residues. The chain's CDR3 is CASRRQASYEQYF. In nucleotides, the CDR3 is TGTGCCAGTCGTAGACAGGCCTCCTACGAGCAGTACTTC.